Sequencing of this T cell receptor (beta chain) was carried out in a study of Ad26.COV2.S vaccination and SARS-CoV-2 variants. Study-wide results and limits: Researchers cautioned that TCR breadth and depth analyses may have underestimated total T cell responses. Placebo recipients and vaccine recipients were similar in non-spike TCR breadth.

In its sample, this clone was seen once. Its target is unknown. Libraries were prepared by immunoSEQ multiplex PCR; TCRdb keeps only in-frame clonotypes and omits some of them. The sample contains hundreds of thousands of clones, about 91% of which appear only once. V was clipped by 4 bases and J by 2 bases, with 13 bases between them. Germline V gene data show CDR1 as SGHNT and CDR2 as YYREEE (reference sequence). The CDR3 totals 15 residues. The chain uses TRBV5-4 and TRBJ1-3; no definite D call. This receptor was obtained from a human donor who had recovered from COVID-19. The sequencing here drew on peripheral blood, taken after recovery from COVID-19. DNA of the CDR3: TGTGCCAGCAGCGAGACCCGGAGCCCTGGAAACACCATATATTTT. Translating it yields CASSETRSPGNTIYF. Complete variable domain (other parts from reference TRBV5-4 and TRBJ1-3): ETGVTQSPTHLIKTRGQQVTLRCSSQSGHNTVSWYQQALGQGPQFIFQYYREEENGRGNFPPRFSGLQFPNYSSELNVNALELDDSALYLCASSETRSPGNTIYFGEGSWLTVV.